The 30 T cell receptor beta chains below all came from one sample that was sequenced in a study of T cells in Graves' hyperthyroidism and ophthalmopathy. RNA transcripts were the template for amplifying TCR beta CDR3 regions. In the first-round RT-PCR of the TCR CDR3, the HTBI primer set was used. TCRdb passed the multiplex PCR reads through MiXCR, listing each CDR3 protein once. The sample lists 620,000 or so distinct CDR3 sequences; roughly 14% were seen once. Sequenced sample: blood. These receptor sequences come from a woman between 50 and 59 years old with Graves' ophthalmopathy.

This clonotype has ten or more counts. The chain uses TRBV11-3 and TRBJ1-1; TRBD1 matches 7 bases. Trimming removed 2 bases from V and 1 base from J; junction bases left unmatched: 7. Looked up from germline, CDR1 is SGHNT and CDR2 is YENEEA. This CDR3 is 16 amino acids long. This CDR3 reads CASSLYSGQTNTEAFF. DNA of the CDR3: TGTGCCAGCAGCTTATATTCGGGACAGACGAACACTGAAGCTTTCTTT.

This clonotype is categorized as medium-sized (0.01 to 0.1%). This chain uses TRBV2 with TRBJ2-5, with 10 bases aligning to TRBD1. The V gene's germline CDR1 is SNHLY and CDR2 FYNNEI. The CDR3 length is 14 residues. Unmatched junction bases numbered 7, after V lost 5 bases and J lost 7 bases. CDR3: CASSFGTGEGTQYF. CDR3 bases: TGTGCCAGCAGTTTTGGGACAGGGGAAGGGACCCAGTACTTC.

This clonotype was counted only a few times. This chain connects TRBV29-1 to TRBJ1-1; D may be TRBD1 (5 bases). This CDR3 contains 15 residues. Germline-derived CDR1 and CDR2 are SQVTM and ANQGSEA. The V end lost 5 bases, the J end lost 2 bases, and 18 bases lay between the germline ends. This CDR3 is CSVLVLEGSNTEAFF. The DNA of the CDR3 is TGCAGCGTTCTAGTCCTAGAGGGGAGCAACACTGAAGCTTTCTTT.

This clonotype was seen repeatedly, ten times or more. The chain combines TRBV20-1 with TRBJ2-2; TRBD2 aligns across 16 bases. CDR3 length: 19 residues. Germline V gene data show CDR1 as DFQATT and CDR2 as SNEGSKA (reference sequence). The ends lost 0 bases at V and 4 bases at J; junction bases unmatched: 8. CDR3 coding DNA: TGCAGTGCTAGAGATAGGGGGGGGACTAGCGGGAGGGCCACCGGGGAGCTGTTTTTT. Translating gives CSARDRGGTSGRATGELFF.

The chain employs TRBV12-3 or TRBV12-4 and TRBJ1-1; possible D gene TRBD1, 5 bases. This CDR3 has 15 amino acids. Trimming shortened V by 1 base and J by 10 bases, and 19 bases separated the two germline ends. This chain's CDR3 is CASSLGLDRGPGAFF. CDR3 DNA sequence: TGTGCCAGCAGTTTAGGGCTGGACCGGGGACCGGGAGCTTTCTTT.

This clonotype was detected many times. The chain recombines TRBV30 with TRBJ1-1, with a tentative D call TRBD1 (6 bases). This CDR3 has 12 amino acids. Germline assignment: CDR1 GTSNPN and CDR2 SVGIG (reference sequence). Deletions cut 7 bases from V and 2 bases from J, with 11 bases between. CDR3 protein: CAFQQGNTEAFF. CDR3 sequence (DNA): TGTGCCTTCCAACAGGGAAACACTGAAGCTTTCTTT.

J is TRBJ1-2 and V is TRBV2, with D possibly TRBD1 on 6 matching bases. Trimming left V 0 bases short and J 4 bases short, with 12 bases between. The CDR3 extends over 15 amino acids. Germline V gene data show CDR1 as SNHLY and CDR2 as FYNNEI. CDR3 region: CASSEAPRGIYGYTF. DNA for the CDR3: TGTGCCAGCAGTGAAGCGCCCAGGGGCATCTATGGCTACACCTTC.

This clonotype was detected ten times or more. The V call is TRBV5-8, the J call TRBJ2-1, with 8 positions matching TRBD1. CDR1 is SGHTS and CDR2 is YDEGEE in the germline V gene. The J segment lost 8 bases and the V segment lost 0 bases, leaving 7 bases of the junction unmatched. The length of the CDR3 is 15 residues. In nucleotides, the CDR3 is TGTGCCAGCAGCTTGGAGGAATGGACAGGGTATGAGCAGTTCTTC. This encodes CASSLEEWTGYEQFF.

This clonotype came up many times. The J gene is TRBJ2-1, the V gene TRBV28; D perhaps matches TRBD2 (6 bases). Trimming shortened V by 4 bases and J by 8 bases, and 6 bases separated the two germline ends. The CDR3 is 11 residues long. Per the germline V gene, CDR1 is MDHEN and CDR2 is SYDVKM. This chain's CDR3 is CASSSSDEQFF. CDR3 bases: TGTGCCAGCAGTTCTAGCGATGAGCAGTTCTTC.

This clonotype was seen only a few times. The chain combines TRBV19 with TRBJ1-5; the D is unclear. Germline V gene lookup returns CDR1 LNHDA and CDR2 SQIVND (reference sequence). V was pared by 3 bases and J by 9 bases, with 18 bases between. This CDR3 comprises 15 residues. The CDR3 sequence is CASSMGRVGPRPQHF. The CDR3 region has the DNA TGTGCCAGTAGTATGGGAAGGGTAGGGCCTCGGCCCCAGCATTTT.

This clonotype was detected many times. The chain couples TRBV30 to TRBJ1-5, with TRBD1 matching over 8 bases. The V and J ends lost 5 bases and 3 bases, in that order; junction bases with no gene match: 6. Germline CDR1 is GTSNPN and CDR2 is SVGIG (reference sequence). The CDR3 contains 14 residues. The CDR3 loop is CAWGQGAINQPQHF. In DNA, the CDR3 is TGTGCCTGGGGGCAGGGGGCGATCAATCAGCCCCAGCATTTT.

V is TRBV4-1 and J is TRBJ2-7, with TRBD2 matching 8 bases. The CDR3 consists of 15 residues. From germline, CDR1 is MGHRA and CDR2 YSYEKL. The trim removed 1 base at V and 6 bases at J, leaving 8 bases unmatched. CDR3 in amino acids: CASSQAGGLVGEQYF. Written as DNA, the CDR3 is TGCGCCAGCAGCCAAGCCGGGGGACTAGTCGGCGAGCAGTACTTC.

The CDR3 sequence: CASSLPRTSGTGELFF. The CDR3 DNA is TGTGCCAGCAGCCTCCCGAGGACTAGCGGGACTGGGGAGCTGTTTTTT. V gene TRBV13 combines with J gene TRBJ2-2, with 12 bases lining up with TRBD2. This CDR3 spans 16 amino acids. Unmatched junction bases numbered 9, after V lost 5 bases and J lost 8 bases. The germline CDR1 and CDR2 sequences are PRHDT and FYEKMQ (reference sequence).

This clonotype appeared a few times. CDR3 loop: CASSYQGLPGNEQFF. The CDR3 coding sequence is TGTGCCAGCAGTTACCAAGGACTCCCAGGGAATGAGCAGTTCTTC. The V and J genes are TRBV2 and TRBJ2-1; perhaps D is TRBD1 or TRBD2 (5 bases each). V shed 5 bases and J shed 7 bases, with 18 bases lying between them. Germline V gene sequence: CDR1 SNHLY, CDR2 FYNNEI. This CDR3 has 15 amino acids.

In its sample, this clonotype was seen many times. The CDR3: CASSQEDDNEQFF. Written as DNA, the CDR3 is TGTGCCAGCAGCCAAGAGGATGACAATGAGCAGTTCTTC. V gene TRBV4-2 combines with J gene TRBJ2-1, with no clear D. The V end was cut by 0 bases, the J end by 5 bases, with 5 bases between. From germline, CDR1 is LGHNA and CDR2 YNFKEQ. The CDR3 contains 13 residues.

This clonotype was detected many times. The rearrangement joins TRBV29-1 to TRBJ2-5; maybe TRBD1 (5 bases). Trimming left V 5 bases short and J 5 bases short, with 15 bases between. This CDR3 is 13 amino acids long. From germline, CDR1 is SQVTM and CDR2 ANQGSEA. In nucleotides, the CDR3 is TGCAGCGTTTCGGCAGGGTTTAGGGAGACCCAGTACTTC. This gives the protein CSVSAGFRETQYF.

This clonotype was counted ten times or more. The CDR3 region has the DNA TGTGCCAGCTCACCTACACCCAGGGTGTACACTGAAGCTTTCTTT. This codes for CASSPTPRVYTEAFF. This chain links TRBV18 with TRBJ1-1; possibly TRBD1 for D (5 bases). V was cut by 3 bases and J by 3 bases, with 14 bases left in between. This CDR3 is built from 15 residues. The V gene's germline CDR1 is KGHSH and CDR2 LQKENI.

Many counts were recorded for this clonotype. This chain uses TRBV12-3 or TRBV12-4 with TRBJ2-3; D is unclear. This CDR3 spans 13 amino acids. The ends were cut back, 6 bases at V and 4 bases at J, with 11 bases in the middle. Written as DNA, the CDR3 is TGTGCCAGCAGACTTCTAGGCGCAGATACGCAGTATTTT. It yields the protein CASRLLGADTQYF.

This clonotype was detected ten times or more. The chain combines TRBV20-1 with TRBJ2-7; 7 bases align to TRBD2. V shed 1 base, J shed 4 bases, and the junction held 7 bases outside the gene matches. Germline V gene lookup returns CDR1 DFQATT and CDR2 SNEGSKA (reference sequence). The CDR3 length is 14 residues. The CDR3 nucleotides read TGCAGTGCTAGAGCGGGGGGACGGGGGTACGAGCAGTACTTC. The encoded protein is CSARAGGRGYEQYF.

The gene calls are TRBV5-5 and TRBJ1-1; 9 positions agree with TRBD1. Trimming cost V 4 bases and J 4 bases; bases outside gene matches: 5. This CDR3 contains 14 residues. Germline CDR1 SGHKS, CDR2 YYEKEE (reference sequence). CDR3 loop: CASSEGQGVTEAFF. The DNA of the CDR3 is TGTGCCAGCAGCGAGGGACAGGGCGTCACTGAAGCTTTCTTT. The full variable domain, completed using reference TRBV5-5 and TRBJ1-1, is DAGVTQSPTHLIKTRGQQVTLRCSPISGHKSVSWYQQVLGQGPQFIFQYYEKEERGRGNFPDRFSARQFPNYSSELNVNALLLGDSALYLCASSEGQGVTEAFFGQGTRLTVV.

The rearrangement uses TRBV3-1 and TRBJ2-1, with 8 bases fitting TRBD2. CDR1 is LGHDT and CDR2 is YNNKEL in the germline V gene (reference sequence). The J segment lost 7 bases and the V segment lost 0 bases, leaving 8 bases of the junction unmatched. The CDR3 loop spans 16 amino acids. CDR3 sequence (DNA): TGTGCCAGCAGCCAAGATAGGTTGGCTAGCGGGAATGAGCAGTTCTTC. As protein: CASSQDRLASGNEQFF.

This clonotype came up a few times. The rearrangement uses TRBV20-1 and TRBJ1-1; unclear D gene. With 5 bases removed from V and 2 bases from J, the gap between germline ends came to 12 bases. Germline V gene sequence: CDR1 DFQATT, CDR2 SNEGSKA (reference sequence). This CDR3 has 13 residues. The CDR3 coding sequence is TGCAGTGCTCAAACAGTGACTAACACTGAAGCTTTCTTT. This encodes CSAQTVTNTEAFF.

In DNA, the CDR3 is TGTGCCAGCAGTCGTCCCGGGACCCCGTACAATGAGCAGTTCTTC. It yields the protein CASSRPGTPYNEQFF. The chain couples TRBV12-3 or TRBV12-4 to TRBJ2-1; the D gene could be TRBD1 or TRBD2 (5 bases each). This CDR3 has 15 residues. V was clipped by 5 bases and J by 4 bases, with 15 bases between them.

In this sample, this clonotype turned up a few times. The gene calls are TRBV25-1 and TRBJ2-7; the D is unclear. This CDR3 is 12 amino acids long. V shed 8 bases and J shed 6 bases, with 14 bases lying between them. Per the germline V gene, CDR1 is MGHDK and CDR2 is SYGVNS. CDR3 nucleotide sequence: TGTGCCAGCTTACCCGTCGACGGCGAGCAGTACTTC. Encoded protein: CASLPVDGEQYF.

Ten or more counts support this clonotype. V usage is TRBV11-1 and J usage is TRBJ1-1; D is possibly TRBD1 (6 bases). The CDR3 length is 13 residues. Trimming cost V 6 bases and J 5 bases, with 13 bases left between them. Looked up from germline, CDR1 is SGHAT and CDR2 is FQDESV (reference sequence). The CDR3 sequence: CASSFTGMTEAFF. The CDR3 DNA reads TGTGCCAGCAGTTTTACAGGGATGACTGAAGCTTTCTTT.

This clonotype has at least ten counts. The rearrangement joins TRBV5-1 to TRBJ2-5; 9 bases map to TRBD1. CDR3 length: 16 residues. Germline loops: CDR1 SGHRS, CDR2 YFSETQ. V dropped 5 bases and J dropped 1; count of bases not matched to a gene: 9. The CDR3 is CASRGTGGYPQETQYF. CDR3 bases: TGCGCCAGCAGGGGTACAGGGGGCTACCCCCAAGAGACCCAGTACTTC.

This clonotype appeared many times. The rearrangement joins TRBV4-1 to TRBJ2-1; D may be TRBD2 (6 bases). The CDR3 is made up of 15 amino acids. The V gene's germline CDR1 is MGHRA and CDR2 YSYEKL. V was pared by 3 bases and J by 1 base, with 10 bases between. CDR3 loop: CASSHPGTSYNEQFF. DNA of the CDR3: TGCGCCAGCAGCCACCCCGGGACTTCCTACAATGAGCAGTTCTTC.

This clonotype has at least ten counts. The chain is built from TRBV6-1 and TRBJ2-3, with a tentative D call TRBD2 (6 bases). Trimming shortened V by 5 bases and J by 1 base, and 13 bases separated the two germline ends. This CDR3 has 15 residues. In germline, CDR1 is MNHNS, CDR2 SASEGT. The CDR3 is CASSYFASGTDTQYF. Here the CDR3 DNA reads TGTGCCAGCAGTTATTTCGCTAGCGGCACAGATACGCAGTATTTT.

This chain connects TRBV19 to TRBJ2-1, with D perhaps matching TRBD2 (6 bases). Trimming cost V 7 bases and J 2 bases, with 15 bases left between them. Germline loops: CDR1 LNHDA, CDR2 SQIVND (reference sequence). The CDR3 has 15 amino acids. In DNA, the CDR3 is TGTGCCAGTACCATTAGCGGAAGAGCCTACAATGAGCAGTTCTTC. This sequence encodes CASTISGRAYNEQFF.

About this clonotype: Since a much larger clone is just one base distant, this may be a read error. The V call is TRBV6-1, the J call TRBJ1-1; TRBD1 aligns across 11 bases. This CDR3 comprises 15 residues. After removal of 4 bases from V and 6 bases from J, the junction contained 7 bases not matched to a gene. From germline, CDR1 is MNHNS and CDR2 SASEGT. The DNA for the CDR3 is TGTGCCAGCAGTGTCCCGGGACAGGGGGGCGCTGAAGCTTTCTTT. Translation: CASSVPGQGGAEAFF.